A single sample is the source of the 25 T cell receptor beta chains below, sequenced in a study of cytomegalovirus exposure and HLA in healthy donors (dated by TCRdb to about 2017). Receptor libraries were prepared by the immunoSEQ multiplex PCR assay. The multiplex PCR relied on a mix of 60 forward primers for TCR Vbeta segments and 13 reverse primers for TCR Jbeta segments. The immuneACCESS repertoire file appears here via TCRdb, limited to in-frame rearrangements. These files lack a portion of the clones; in checked studies, under half of the deficit traces to unresolved V genes, and the cause of the others is not known. The table for this sample lists under 150,000 clones; around four fifths of them were counted only once. The ten largest make up around 1.3% of the sample. Specimen: PBMCs. The origin of the receptors is a woman in her thirties or forties in good health and CMV-seronegative.

In this sample, this clone turned up a few times. The V call is TRBV6-5, the J call TRBJ2-1; the match to TRBD2 covers 9 bases. Germline V lookup: CDR1 MNHEY, CDR2 SVGAGI. V lost 7 bases to trimming and J lost 7 bases; unmatched junction nucleotides: 11. CDR3 size: 15 residues. CDR3 DNA sequence: TGTGCCAGCAACCGACTAGCGGTCAGAGAGAATGAGCAGTTCTTC. Translating gives CASNRLAVRENEQFF.

The chain has TRBV30 and TRBJ2-5, with D possibly being TRBD1 (5 bases). The J call may be in error: the DNA end matches TRBJ2-7 better. Germline values: CDR1 GTSNPN, CDR2 SVGIG (reference sequence). The CDR3 is made up of 13 amino acids. The CDR3 DNA is TGTGCCTGGAGTTCAGGGTTAGGCTACGAGCAGTACTTC. As protein: CAWSSGLGYEQYF.

In this sample, this clone turned up a few times. The rearrangement joins TRBV9 to TRBJ1-2; the D gene is possibly TRBD1 (5 bases). Germline CDR1 is SGDLS and CDR2 is YYNGEE. The CDR3 is 15 residues long. The ends were cut back, 2 bases at V and 8 bases at J, with 19 bases in the middle. The CDR3 nucleotides are TGTGCCAGCAGCGTCGAATGGCGGGGGACTAGCGGCTACACCTTC. Encoded protein: CASSVEWRGTSGYTF.

The chain couples TRBV4-1 to TRBJ2-5; D is possibly TRBD1 (6 bases). CDR1 and CDR2 from the germline V gene are MGHRA and YSYEKL. Trimming removed 1 base from V and 2 bases from J, with 8 bases in between. The CDR3 is 14 residues long. The CDR3 region is CASSQATGQETQYF. The CDR3 region has the DNA TGCGCCAGCAGCCAAGCGACAGGACAAGAGACCCAGTACTTC.

The chain has TRBV2 and TRBJ2-5; D unresolved. Germline assignment: CDR1 SNHLY and CDR2 FYNNEI. The V end was cut by 10 bases, the J end by 1 base, with 7 bases between. This CDR3 region has 11 residues. The CDR3 protein is CATWAQETQYF. DNA of the CDR3: TGTGCCACATGGGCCCAAGAGACCCAGTACTTC.

The chain has TRBV2 and TRBJ2-2; TRBD2 aligns across 12 bases. The CDR3 loop spans 18 amino acids. V dropped 0 bases and J dropped 3; count of bases not matched to a gene: 5. Germline CDR1 reads SNHLY; CDR2 reads FYNNEI. The CDR3 coding sequence is TGTGCCAGCAGTGAAGCGTCCCTAGCGGGGGGGCACACCGGGGAGCTGTTTTTT. As protein: CASSEASLAGGHTGELFF.

The V call is TRBV9, the J call TRBJ2-5; 8 bases agree with TRBD2. The CDR3 has 16 amino acids. Trimming took 0 bases from V and 5 from J; bases not matched to a gene: 9. Looked up from germline, CDR1 is SGDLS and CDR2 is YYNGEE. CDR3 loop: CASSVGGTSRSETQYF. CDR3 sequence (DNA): TGTGCCAGCAGCGTAGGGGGGACTAGTAGGAGTGAGACCCAGTACTTC.

The chain employs TRBV18 and TRBJ1-1; D unresolved. Deletions cut 2 bases from V and 6 bases from J, with 16 bases between. The CDR3 has 15 residues. Germline V gene data show CDR1 as KGHSH and CDR2 as LQKENI. The DNA of the CDR3 is TGTGCCAGCTCACCATTAGAGTCCCCGCGGGCTGAAGCTTTCTTT. This sequence encodes CASSPLESPRAEAFF.

The V and J genes are TRBV7-9 and TRBJ1-1; possibly TRBD1 for D (6 bases). The length of the CDR3 is 12 residues. V lost 5 bases to trimming and J lost 4 bases, with 8 bases between them. Germline V CDR1 and CDR2: SEHNR, FQNEAQ (reference sequence). In nucleotides, the CDR3 is TGTGCCAGCAGCCCGACAGGCACTGAAGCTTTCTTT. Its protein is CASSPTGTEAFF.

The chain recombines TRBV7-8 with TRBJ1-2; no clear D. Trimming stripped 4 bases from V and 7 bases from J, with 13 bases between. CDR3 length: 13 residues. The germline V gene has CDR1 SGHVS and CDR2 FQNEAQ. The CDR3 region is CASSSGGLGGYTF. The CDR3 DNA follows: TGTGCCAGCAGCTCTGGCGGGTTGGGTGGCTACACCTTC.

The chain links TRBV19 to TRBJ1-6; D possibly corresponds to TRBD1 (5 bases). In germline, CDR1 is LNHDA, CDR2 SQIVND (reference sequence). CDR3 length equals 15 residues. V lost 1 base, J lost 5 bases, and 9 bases lay in between. The CDR3 DNA sequence: TGTGCCAGTAGTATAGCCGGGACTCATAATTCACCCCTCCACTTT. Its protein is CASSIAGTHNSPLHF.

This clone was seen only a few times. The chain carries TRBV18 and TRBJ1-4; TRBD1 aligns across 8 bases. Unmatched junction bases numbered 9, after V lost 5 bases and J lost 1 base. Looked up from germline, CDR1 is KGHSH and CDR2 is LQKENI. The CDR3 extends over 17 amino acids. The CDR3 DNA reads as TGTGCCAGCTCAGAAAATACCGGACAGGGAACTAATGAAAAACTGTTTTTT. It encodes CASSENTGQGTNEKLFF.

The V call is TRBV27, the J call TRBJ2-1; TRBD1 matches at 8 bases. J was trimmed by 1 base and V by 2 bases; bases with no gene match: 16. CDR1 MNHEY and CDR2 SMNVEV come from the germline V gene (reference sequence). The CDR3 totals 20 residues. The CDR3 is CASSLKGNRGSRISYNEQFF. The DNA for the CDR3 is TGTGCCAGCAGTTTAAAGGGAAACAGGGGGTCCCGGATTTCCTACAATGAGCAGTTCTTC.

The gene calls are TRBV28 and TRBJ1-2; D might be TRBD1 (5 bases). Trimming took off 3 bases at V and 5 bases at J, with 7 bases between the two ends. This CDR3 spans 12 amino acids. Germline V gives CDR1 MDHEN, CDR2 SYDVKM. CDR3 DNA: TGTGCCAGCAGTTTGGAGGGGTATGGCTACACCTTC. This translates into CASSLEGYGYTF.

V usage is TRBV6-5 and J usage is TRBJ1-2; D remains ambiguous. This CDR3 has 13 amino acids. The germline V gene encodes CDR1 MNHEY and CDR2 SVGAGI. V was shortened by 10 bases and J by 0 bases, with 12 bases between the two germline ends. CDR3 protein: CATRGDANYGYTF. CDR3 coding DNA: TGTGCCACCCGGGGAGACGCTAACTATGGCTACACCTTC.

The chain uses TRBV7-9 and TRBJ1-1; D gene ambiguous. There are 13 residues in the CDR3. V shed 11 bases and J shed 1 base, with 14 bases lying between them. The germline V gene encodes CDR1 SEHNR and CDR2 FQNEAQ (reference sequence). The CDR3 DNA reads TGTGCCTTGACCGACTTTAGGAACACTGAAGCTTTCTTT. Translating it yields CALTDFRNTEAFF.

V usage is TRBV7-9 and J usage is TRBJ1-3; D gene unclear. CDR3 length: 13 amino acids. Germline V gene data show CDR1 as SEHNR and CDR2 as FQNEAQ (reference sequence). Trimming shortened V by 11 bases and J by 0 bases, and 11 bases separated the two germline ends. The CDR3 loop is CASSFVSGNTIYF. Written as DNA, the CDR3 is TGTGCCTCTAGTTTTGTCTCTGGAAACACCATATATTTT. Together with reference TRBV7-9 and TRBJ1-3, the CDR3 gives the full variable domain: DTGVSQNPRHKITKRGQNVTFRCDPISEHNRLYWYRQTLGQGPEFLTYFQNEAQLEKSRLLSDRFSAERPKGSFSTLEIQRTEQGDSAMYLCASSFVSGNTIYFGEGSWLTVV.

V and J are TRBV10-3 and TRBJ2-3; TRBD2 matches at 7 bases. The germline CDR1 and CDR2 sequences are ENHRY and SYGVKD. With V trimmed by 2 bases and J by 1 base, 3 bases remained unmatched. The CDR3 has 15 residues. The CDR3 DNA is TGTGCCATCAGTGAGGGGGGGGGACGCACAGATACGCAGTATTTT. Translation gives CAISEGGGRTDTQYF.

The chain carries TRBV2 and TRBJ2-2; D perhaps matches TRBD1 (6 bases). The CDR3 totals 15 residues. Germline CDR1 and CDR2: SNHLY and FYNNEI. Trimming took 6 bases from V and 2 from J, leaving 13 bases between them. CDR3 bases: TGTGCCAGCAGCACCGGGACACTTAACACCGGGGAGCTGTTTTTT. It codes for CASSTGTLNTGELFF.

The chain uses TRBV7-9 and TRBJ2-6; D possibly corresponds to TRBD2 (6 bases). This CDR3 contains 18 residues. CDR1 and CDR2 (germline): SEHNR, FQNEAQ (reference sequence). Trimming removed 4 bases at V and 3 bases at J, with 19 bases between. CDR3 bases: TGTGCCAGCAGCTCCCATCCCCTCGGGGGACGTGGGGCCAACGTCCTGACTTTC. This encodes CASSSHPLGGRGANVLTF.

The rearrangement joins TRBV4-3 to TRBJ2-7; 7 bases agree with TRBD2. The V segment lost 4 bases and the J segment 6 bases; nucleotides outside the gene matches: 15. From germline, CDR1 is LGHNA and CDR2 YSLEER. This CDR3 is built from 16 residues. The CDR3 loop is CASSPEGRGRAGEQYF. CDR3 in DNA: TGCGCCAGCAGCCCGGAGGGGAGGGGCAGGGCAGGCGAGCAGTACTTC.

The J gene is TRBJ2-7, the V gene TRBV7-6; D is undetermined. Between the trimmed V and J ends, which lost 1 base and 4 bases, there was a span of 5 bases. Germline CDR1 and CDR2: SGHVS and FNYEAQ. The CDR3 has 12 amino acids. The CDR3 coding sequence is TGTGCCAGCAGCTTAGAGCCTTACGAGCAGTACTTC. As protein: CASSLEPYEQYF. Based on the CDR3 plus reference TRBV7-6 and TRBJ2-7, the full variable domain is GAGVSQSPRYKVTKRGQDVALRCDPISGHVSLYWYRQALGQGPEFLTYFNYEAQQDKSGLPNDRFSAERPEGSISTLTIQRTEQRDSAMYRCASSLEPYEQYFGPGTRLTVT.

This chain uses TRBV29-1 with TRBJ2-1; a possible D gene is TRBD1 (6 bases). Germline-derived CDR1 and CDR2 are SQVTM and ANQGSEA. This CDR3 is 13 amino acids long. The ends were cut back, 7 bases at V and 6 bases at J, with 16 bases in the middle. CDR3 loop: CSAAGDPLNEQFF. As DNA, the CDR3 is TGCAGCGCAGCAGGGGACCCCCTCAATGAGCAGTTCTTC.

The table lists this clone with a count of one. The chain couples TRBV2 to TRBJ1-5; D might be TRBD1 (5 bases). V shed 6 bases and J shed 10 bases, with 13 bases lying between them. Germline CDR1 is SNHLY and CDR2 is FYNNEI. The CDR3 is made up of 12 amino acids. Written as DNA, the CDR3 is TGTGCCAGCAGGTCCTGGGGCAGACCCCAGCATTTT. Translated, it gives CASRSWGRPQHF.

This rearrangement joins TRBV27 to TRBJ1-2; 8 bases line up with TRBD1. CDR3 length: 16 residues. Germline V lookup: CDR1 MNHEY, CDR2 SMNVEV (reference sequence). V lost 0 bases and J lost 2; bases outside the gene matches: 5. CDR3 coding DNA: TGTGCCAGCAGTTTATCCCACCGGACAGGGAACTATGGCTACACCTTC. Encoded protein: CASSLSHRTGNYGYTF.